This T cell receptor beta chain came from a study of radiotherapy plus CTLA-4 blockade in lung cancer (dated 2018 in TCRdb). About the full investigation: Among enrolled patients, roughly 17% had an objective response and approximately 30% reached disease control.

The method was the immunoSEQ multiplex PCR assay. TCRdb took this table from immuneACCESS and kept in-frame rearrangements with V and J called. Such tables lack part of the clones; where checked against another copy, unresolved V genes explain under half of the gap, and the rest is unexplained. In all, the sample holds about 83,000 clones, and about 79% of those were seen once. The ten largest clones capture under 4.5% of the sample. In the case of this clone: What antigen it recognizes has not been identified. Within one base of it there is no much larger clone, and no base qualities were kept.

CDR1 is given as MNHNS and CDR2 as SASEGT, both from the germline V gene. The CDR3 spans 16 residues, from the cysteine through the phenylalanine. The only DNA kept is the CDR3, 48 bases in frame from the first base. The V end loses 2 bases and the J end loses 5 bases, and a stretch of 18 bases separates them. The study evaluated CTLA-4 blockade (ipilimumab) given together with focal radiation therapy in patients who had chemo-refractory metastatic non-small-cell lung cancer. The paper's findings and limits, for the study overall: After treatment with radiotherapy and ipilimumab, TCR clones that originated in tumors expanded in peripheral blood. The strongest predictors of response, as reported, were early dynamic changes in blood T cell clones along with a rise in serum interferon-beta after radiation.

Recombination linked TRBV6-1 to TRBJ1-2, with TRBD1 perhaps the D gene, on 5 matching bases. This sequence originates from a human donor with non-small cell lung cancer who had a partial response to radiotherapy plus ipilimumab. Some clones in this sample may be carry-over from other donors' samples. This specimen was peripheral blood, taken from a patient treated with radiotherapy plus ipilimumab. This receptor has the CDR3 CASSELGERGRYGYTF. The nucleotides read TGTGCCAGCAGTGAACTAGGAGAGCGGGGGAGATATGGCTACACCTTC.